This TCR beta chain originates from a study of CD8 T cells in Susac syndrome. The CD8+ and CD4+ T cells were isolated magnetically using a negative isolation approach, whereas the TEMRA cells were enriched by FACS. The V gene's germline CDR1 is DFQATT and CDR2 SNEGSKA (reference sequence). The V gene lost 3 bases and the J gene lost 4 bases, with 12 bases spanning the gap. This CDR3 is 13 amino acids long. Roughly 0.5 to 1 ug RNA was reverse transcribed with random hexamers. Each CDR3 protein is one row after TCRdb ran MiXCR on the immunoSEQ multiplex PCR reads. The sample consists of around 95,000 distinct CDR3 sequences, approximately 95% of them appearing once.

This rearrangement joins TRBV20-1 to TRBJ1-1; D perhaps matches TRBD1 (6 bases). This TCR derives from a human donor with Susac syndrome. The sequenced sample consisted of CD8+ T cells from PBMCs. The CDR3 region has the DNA TGCAGTGCTAGCTCCGGGACACTCACTGAAGCTTTCTTT. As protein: CSASSGTLTEAFF.